Given below is one T cell receptor beta chain in context. This sample stems from a study of blood T cells in healthy people across ages. With a J-beta primer mix and a sample-barcoded 5' primer, a second PCR ran about 6 to 11 cycles. Through a template-switch adaptor with 12 random nucleotides, each cDNA molecule received a tag. TCRdb re-called the 5' RACE reads through MiXCR, storing one row per CDR3 protein. Among around 1,000,000 distinct CDR3 sequences listed, approximately 38% were seen once. Peripheral blood samples of roughly 9.9 milliliters were drawn from each donor. The V gene lost 0 bases and the J gene lost 2 bases, with 4 bases spanning the gap. The germline V gene has CDR1 SGDLS and CDR2 YYNGEE. The CDR3 covers 13 residues.

Input material: blood. J is TRBJ2-3 and V is TRBV9; no clear D. The source of this sequence is a man aged 18 to 35 in good health. The CDR3 region is CASSVENTDTQYF. The CDR3 coding sequence is TGTGCCAGCAGCGTAGAGAACACAGATACGCAGTATTTT.